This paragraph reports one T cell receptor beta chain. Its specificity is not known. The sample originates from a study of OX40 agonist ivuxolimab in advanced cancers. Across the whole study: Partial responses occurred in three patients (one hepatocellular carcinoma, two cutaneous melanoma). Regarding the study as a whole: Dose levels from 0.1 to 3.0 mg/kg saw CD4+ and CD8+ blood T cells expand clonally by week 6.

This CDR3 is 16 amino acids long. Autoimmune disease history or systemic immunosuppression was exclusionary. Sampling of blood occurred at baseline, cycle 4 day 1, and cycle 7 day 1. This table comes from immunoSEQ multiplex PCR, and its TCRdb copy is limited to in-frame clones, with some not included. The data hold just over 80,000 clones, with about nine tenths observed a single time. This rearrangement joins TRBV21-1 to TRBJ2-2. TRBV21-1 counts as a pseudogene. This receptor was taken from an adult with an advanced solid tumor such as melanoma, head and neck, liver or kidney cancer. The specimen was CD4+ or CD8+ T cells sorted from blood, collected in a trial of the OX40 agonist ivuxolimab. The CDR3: CASSKATGTQTGELFF. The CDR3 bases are TGTGCCAGCAGCAAAGCAACAGGGACTCAGACCGGGGAGCTGTTTTTT.